This entry features one T cell receptor (beta chain) sequence. Its antigen is unidentified. A read error may be the cause here, since a much bigger clone is one base away. This specimen belongs to a study of T cells in Graves' hyperthyroidism and ophthalmopathy. Looking at the study overall: Pretreatment peripheral blood was obtained at initial diagnosis. Study results and limitations: Ophthalmopathy cases were set apart from stable hyperthyroidism by a 13 V-J model. With a median lead of around 6.7 months before onset, the model predicted ophthalmopathy.

Among the patients, aged 18 to 65, hyperthyroidism was newly diagnosed and had lasted under 2 months. Template material for amplifying TCR beta CDR3 regions consisted of RNA transcripts. TCR CDR3 regions were first amplified by RT-PCR with HTBI primers. TCRdb re-derived calls from the multiplex PCR reads in MiXCR, one entry per CDR3 protein. The sample records about 320,000 distinct CDR3 sequences, around 16% being singletons. This CDR3 contains 17 residues. Germline CDR1 SGHTA, CDR2 FQGNSA. The sequenced sample consisted of blood. The sequence was collected from a man under 40 with Graves' hyperthyroidism. The chain couples TRBV7-2 to TRBJ2-2; 11 bases fit TRBD2. CDR3 nucleotide sequence: TGTGACAGCAGCTCATTCGGGACTAGCGGAAACACCGGGGAGCTGTTTTTT. Residues: CDSSSFGTSGNTGELFF.